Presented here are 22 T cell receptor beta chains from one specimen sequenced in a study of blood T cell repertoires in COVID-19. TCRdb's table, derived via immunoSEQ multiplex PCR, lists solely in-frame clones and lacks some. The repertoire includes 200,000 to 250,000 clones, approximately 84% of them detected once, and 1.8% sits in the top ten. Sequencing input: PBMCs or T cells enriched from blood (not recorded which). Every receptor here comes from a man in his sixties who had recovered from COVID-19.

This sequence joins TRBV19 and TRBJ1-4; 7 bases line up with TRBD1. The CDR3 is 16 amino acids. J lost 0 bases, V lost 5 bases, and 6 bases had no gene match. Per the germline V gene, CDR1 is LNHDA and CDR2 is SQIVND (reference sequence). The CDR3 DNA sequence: TGTGCCAGTAGTTACCGACAGGGCCCAACTAATGAAAAACTGTTTTTT. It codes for CASSYRQGPTNEKLFF.

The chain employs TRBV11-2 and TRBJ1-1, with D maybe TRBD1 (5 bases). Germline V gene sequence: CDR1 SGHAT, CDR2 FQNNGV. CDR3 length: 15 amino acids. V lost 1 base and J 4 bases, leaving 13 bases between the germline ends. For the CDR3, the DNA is TGTGCCAGCAGCTTAGTCGAAGGGGCGACCACTGAAGCTTTCTTT. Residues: CASSLVEGATTEAFF. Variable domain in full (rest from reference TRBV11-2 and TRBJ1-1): EAGVAQSPRYKIIEKRQSVAFWCNPISGHATLYWYQQILGQGPKLLIQFQNNGVVDDSQLPKDRFSAERLKGVDSTLKIQPAKLEDSAVYLCASSLVEGATTEAFFGQGTRLTVV.

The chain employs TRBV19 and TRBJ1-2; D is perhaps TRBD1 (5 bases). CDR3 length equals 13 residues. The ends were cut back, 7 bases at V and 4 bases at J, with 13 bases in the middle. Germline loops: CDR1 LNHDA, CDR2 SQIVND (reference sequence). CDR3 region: CASTLTGSYGYTF. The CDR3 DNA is TGTGCCAGTACCCTAACAGGCTCCTATGGCTACACCTTC.

CDR3: CASSGQGADTQYF. The CDR3 nucleotides are TGTGCCAGCAGTGGACAGGGGGCCGATACGCAGTATTTT. This chain links TRBV5-6 with TRBJ2-3, with 11 bases identical to TRBD1. CDR3 length equals 13 residues. Germline V gives CDR1 SGHDT, CDR2 YYEEEE. V lost 5 bases and J lost 6; bases outside the gene matches: 2.

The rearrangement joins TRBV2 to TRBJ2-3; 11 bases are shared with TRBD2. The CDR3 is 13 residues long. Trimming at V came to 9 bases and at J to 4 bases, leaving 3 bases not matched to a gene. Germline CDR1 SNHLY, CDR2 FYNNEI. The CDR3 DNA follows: TGTGCCAGAAGTAGCGGGGGGGCAGATACGCAGTATTTT. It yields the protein CARSSGGADTQYF.

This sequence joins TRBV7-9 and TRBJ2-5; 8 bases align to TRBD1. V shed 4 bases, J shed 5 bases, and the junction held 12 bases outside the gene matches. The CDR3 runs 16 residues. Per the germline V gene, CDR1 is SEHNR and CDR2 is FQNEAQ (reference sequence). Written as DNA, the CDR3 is TGTGCCAGCAGCTCCCGGGGGCAGGGGGCTTTGGAGACCCAGTACTTC. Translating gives CASSSRGQGALETQYF.

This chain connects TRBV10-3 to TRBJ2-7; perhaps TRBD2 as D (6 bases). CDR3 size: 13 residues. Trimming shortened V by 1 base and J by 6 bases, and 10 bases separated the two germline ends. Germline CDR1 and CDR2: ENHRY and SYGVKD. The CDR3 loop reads CAISEFGGSEQYF. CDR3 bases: TGTGCCATCAGTGAGTTCGGGGGATCCGAGCAGTACTTC.

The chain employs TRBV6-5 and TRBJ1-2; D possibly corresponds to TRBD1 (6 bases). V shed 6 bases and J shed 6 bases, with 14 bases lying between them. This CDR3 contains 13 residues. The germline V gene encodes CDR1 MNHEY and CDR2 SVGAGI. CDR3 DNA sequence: TGTGCCAGCAGAATACCTCAGGGGAATGGCTACACCTTC. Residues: CASRIPQGNGYTF.

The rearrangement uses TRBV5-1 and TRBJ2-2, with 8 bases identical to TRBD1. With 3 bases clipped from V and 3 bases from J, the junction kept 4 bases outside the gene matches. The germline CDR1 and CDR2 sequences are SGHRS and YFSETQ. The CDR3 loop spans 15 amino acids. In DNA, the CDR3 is TGCGCCAGCAGCTGGCAGGGGGCAGACACCGGGGAGCTGTTTTTT. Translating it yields CASSWQGADTGELFF.

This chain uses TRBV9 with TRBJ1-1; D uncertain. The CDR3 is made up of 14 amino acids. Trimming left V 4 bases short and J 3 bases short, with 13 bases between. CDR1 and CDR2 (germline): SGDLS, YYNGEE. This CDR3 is CASSPRVFDTEAFF. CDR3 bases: TGTGCCAGCAGCCCGAGGGTATTCGACACTGAAGCTTTCTTT.

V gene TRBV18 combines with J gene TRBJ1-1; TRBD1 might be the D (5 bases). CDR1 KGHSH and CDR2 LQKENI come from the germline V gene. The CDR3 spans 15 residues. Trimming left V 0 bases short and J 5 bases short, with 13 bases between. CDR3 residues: CASSPPLGEGTEAFF. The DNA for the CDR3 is TGTGCCAGCTCACCACCCCTGGGGGAGGGGACTGAAGCTTTCTTT.

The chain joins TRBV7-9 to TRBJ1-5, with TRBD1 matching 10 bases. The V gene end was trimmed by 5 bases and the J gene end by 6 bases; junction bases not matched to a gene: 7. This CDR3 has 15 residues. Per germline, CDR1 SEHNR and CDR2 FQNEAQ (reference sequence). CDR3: CASSQAGTGVQPQHF. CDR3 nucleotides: TGTGCCAGCAGCCAAGCCGGGACAGGGGTTCAGCCCCAGCATTTT.

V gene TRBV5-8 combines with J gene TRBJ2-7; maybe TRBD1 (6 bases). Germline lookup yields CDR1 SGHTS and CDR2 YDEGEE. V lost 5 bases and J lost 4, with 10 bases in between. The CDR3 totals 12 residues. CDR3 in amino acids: CASSLGQYEQYF. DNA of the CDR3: TGTGCCAGCAGTTTAGGACAGTACGAGCAGTACTTC. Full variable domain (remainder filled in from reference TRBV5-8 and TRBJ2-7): EAGVTQSPTHLIKTRGQQATLRCSPISGHTSVYWYQQALGLGLQFLLWYDEGEERNRGNFPPRFSGRQFPNYSSELNVNALELEDSALYLCASSLGQYEQYFGPGTRLTVT.

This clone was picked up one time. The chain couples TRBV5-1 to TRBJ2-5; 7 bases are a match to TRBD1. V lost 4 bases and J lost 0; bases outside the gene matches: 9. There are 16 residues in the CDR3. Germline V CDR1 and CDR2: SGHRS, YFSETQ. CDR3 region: CASSTGRTGDQETQYF. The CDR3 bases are TGCGCCAGCAGCACCGGGCGGACAGGAGACCAAGAGACCCAGTACTTC.

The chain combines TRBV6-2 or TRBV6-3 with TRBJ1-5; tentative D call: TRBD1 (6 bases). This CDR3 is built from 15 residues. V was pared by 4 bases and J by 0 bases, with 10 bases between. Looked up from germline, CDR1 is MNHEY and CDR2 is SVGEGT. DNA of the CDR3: TGTGCCAGCAGTTTGGCGGGGGCTAGCAATCAGCCCCAGCATTTT. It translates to CASSLAGASNQPQHF.

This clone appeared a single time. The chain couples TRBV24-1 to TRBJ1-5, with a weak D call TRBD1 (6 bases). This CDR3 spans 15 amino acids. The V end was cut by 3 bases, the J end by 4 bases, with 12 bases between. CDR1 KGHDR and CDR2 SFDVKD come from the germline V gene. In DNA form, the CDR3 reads TGTGCCACCAGTGATGTAGGAGGACAGAATCAGCCCCAGCATTTT. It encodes CATSDVGGQNQPQHF.

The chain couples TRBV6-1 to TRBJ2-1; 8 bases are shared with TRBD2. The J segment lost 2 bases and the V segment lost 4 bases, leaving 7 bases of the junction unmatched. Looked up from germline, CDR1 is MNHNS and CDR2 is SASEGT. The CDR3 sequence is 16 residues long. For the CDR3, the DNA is TGTGCCAGCAGTGTAATTAGCGGGGACCCCTACAATGAGCAGTTCTTC. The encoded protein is CASSVISGDPYNEQFF.

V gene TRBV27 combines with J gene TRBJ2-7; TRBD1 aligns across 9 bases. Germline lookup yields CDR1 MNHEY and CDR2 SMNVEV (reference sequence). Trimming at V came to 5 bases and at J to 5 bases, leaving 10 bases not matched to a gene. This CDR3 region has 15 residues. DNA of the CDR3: TGTGCCAGCAGTGAAATACAGGGGGCGAAAGACGAGCAGTACTTC. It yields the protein CASSEIQGAKDEQYF.

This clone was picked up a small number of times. CDR3 nucleotides: TGTGCCAGCAGCCAAACAGGGTCCCCGAACACTGAAGCTTTCTTT. It codes for CASSQTGSPNTEAFF. The chain combines TRBV3-1 (or the pseudogene TRBV3-2) with TRBJ1-1, with D possibly being TRBD1 (6 bases). Germline V CDR1 and CDR2: LGHDT, YNNKEL (reference sequence). The CDR3 loop spans 15 amino acids. V was trimmed by 2 bases and J by 1 base, leaving 11 bases between them.

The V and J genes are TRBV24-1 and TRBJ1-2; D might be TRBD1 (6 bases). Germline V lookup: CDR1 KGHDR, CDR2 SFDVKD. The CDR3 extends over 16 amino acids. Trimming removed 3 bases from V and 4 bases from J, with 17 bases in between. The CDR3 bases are TGTGCCACCAGTGATGCAACAGGGATCGCTGGCTATGGCTACACCTTC. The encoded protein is CATSDATGIAGYGYTF.

CDR3 protein: CASSIGGPAFF. The CDR3 DNA follows: TGTGCCAGTAGTATAGGGGGGCCAGCTTTCTTT. The V gene is TRBV19, the J gene TRBJ1-1, with D possibly TRBD1 on 6 matching bases. CDR3 length: 11 amino acids. V was clipped by 1 base and J by 10 bases, with 7 bases between them. The germline V gene encodes CDR1 LNHDA and CDR2 SQIVND (reference sequence).

In nucleotides, the CDR3 is TGTGCCAGCAGCCGGACAGGGGGCACCACCGGGGAGCTGTTTTTT. Translating it yields CASSRTGGTTGELFF. V and J are TRBV2 and TRBJ2-2; TRBD1 aligns across 11 bases. With 6 bases clipped from V and 4 bases from J, the junction kept 4 bases outside the gene matches. CDR1 and CDR2 (germline): SNHLY, FYNNEI. This CDR3 is 15 amino acids long.